Given below is one TCR beta chain in context. The data originate from a study of cytomegalovirus exposure and HLA in healthy donors. Amplification used 60 Vbeta primers and 13 Jbeta primers. Some clones are missing from TCRdb's copy, which holds only in-frame ones; the method was immunoSEQ multiplex PCR. The sample lists approximately 160,000 clones; 64% were seen once. The V end lost 3 bases, the J end lost 4 bases, and 4 bases lay between the germline ends. Germline V lookup: CDR1 MDHEN, CDR2 SYDVKM. This CDR3 is 12 amino acids long. The sequenced sample consisted of PBMCs. The chain uses TRBV28 and TRBJ2-1; D unresolved. The receptor was isolated from a woman in her 30s in good health and CMV-seropositive. CDR3 DNA: TGTGCCAGCAGTTTCCCGTACAATGAGCAGTTCTTC. This sequence encodes CASSFPYNEQFF.